These 24 T cell receptor beta chains were all obtained from the same sample, sequenced in a study of OX40 agonist ivuxolimab in advanced cancers. Some clones are missing from TCRdb's copy, which holds only in-frame ones; the method was immunoSEQ multiplex PCR. The sample contains 20,000 to 25,000 clones, 70% to 90% of which appear only once. The sample was CD4+ or CD8+ T cells sorted from blood, taken in a trial of the OX40 agonist ivuxolimab. Receptors originate from an adult with an advanced solid tumor such as melanoma, head and neck, liver or kidney cancer.

J is TRBJ2-7 and V is TRBV7-9, with 8 nucleotides matching TRBD1. CDR3 length: 14 amino acids. Trimming cost V 8 bases and J 4 bases; bases outside gene matches: 10. Germline V lookup: CDR1 SEHNR, CDR2 FQNEAQ (reference sequence). CDR3 protein: CASLGTGSSYEQYF. The CDR3 DNA reads TGTGCCAGCCTAGGGACAGGATCTTCGTACGAGCAGTACTTC.

The chain joins TRBV7-3 to TRBJ2-6; D unresolved. The V end was cut by 3 bases, the J end by 0 bases, with 9 bases between. This CDR3 is built from 16 residues. CDR1 and CDR2 from the germline V gene are SGHTA and FQGTGA. For the CDR3, the DNA is TGTGCCAGCAGCTTTGGACGGCTCTCTGGGGCCAACGTCCTGACTTTC. Amino acid sequence: CASSFGRLSGANVLTF. The full variable domain, its missing parts supplied by reference TRBV7-3 and TRBJ2-6, is GAGVSQTPSNKVTEKGKYVELRCDPISGHTALYWYRQSLGQGPEFLIYFQGTGAADDSGLPNDRFFAVRPEGSVSTLKIQRTERGDSAVYLCASSFGRLSGANVLTFGAGSRLTVL.

The rearrangement uses TRBV6-1 and TRBJ2-7; no clear D. The CDR3 is 14 residues long. V was trimmed by 5 bases and J by 3 bases, leaving 14 bases between them. The V gene's germline CDR1 is MNHNS and CDR2 SASEGT. The CDR3 DNA is TGTGCCAGCAGTTTATCTGGAACTTACTACGAGCAGTACTTC. Translated, it gives CASSLSGTYYEQYF.

This rearrangement joins TRBV2 to TRBJ2-1, with 8 bases aligning to TRBD2. Losses at the gene ends were 4 bases for V and 7 bases for J; bases not matched to a gene: 9. CDR1 and CDR2 from the germline V gene are SNHLY and FYNNEI. The CDR3 is 15 residues long. For the CDR3, the DNA is TGTGCCAGCAGTGCCTACGGGGGGGCCGGGAATGAGCAGTTCTTC. Its translation is CASSAYGGAGNEQFF.

The chain joins TRBV16 to TRBJ2-7, with 7 bases identical to TRBD2. In germline, CDR1 is KGHSY, CDR2 FQNENV. Trimming cost V 4 bases and J 4 bases; bases outside gene matches: 4. CDR3 length equals 13 residues. The DNA of the CDR3 is TGTGCCAGCAGCCGGGGGGGACGATACGAGCAGTACTTC. Protein product: CASSRGGRYEQYF.

This chain joins TRBV7-3 and TRBJ2-5, with D unclear. The CDR3 length is 13 residues. V was trimmed by 5 bases and J by 2 bases, leaving 9 bases between them. Germline values: CDR1 SGHTA, CDR2 FQGTGA. The CDR3 loop is CASSLLHQETQYF. CDR3 DNA sequence: TGTGCCAGCAGCCTCCTCCATCAAGAGACCCAGTACTTC.

This chain connects TRBV6-6 to TRBJ2-7; D is possibly TRBD2 (5 bases). There are 13 residues in the CDR3. Trimming left V 2 bases short and J 3 bases short, with 8 bases between. Germline V CDR1 and CDR2: MNHNY, SVGAGI (reference sequence). CDR3 region: CASSYGEIYEQYF. As DNA, the CDR3 is TGTGCCAGCAGTTACGGGGAGATCTACGAGCAGTACTTC.

This clone was counted once. The genes are TRBV7-2 and TRBJ1-2; no clear D gene. From germline, CDR1 is SGHTA and CDR2 FQGNSA. The CDR3 has 13 residues. Trimming shortened V by 3 bases and J by 0 bases, and 5 bases separated the two germline ends. The CDR3 DNA is TGTGCCAGCAGCTTGAGGGCTAACTATGGCTACACCTTC. Its translation: CASSLRANYGYTF. Complete variable domain (other parts from reference TRBV7-2 and TRBJ1-2): GAGVSQSPSNKVTEKGKDVELRCDPISGHTALYWYRQSLGQGLEFLIYFQGNSAPDKSGLPSDRFSAERTGGSVSTLTIQRTQQEDSAVYLCASSLRANYGYTFGSGTRLTVV.

The chain combines TRBV18 with TRBJ2-1; TRBD1 matches at 8 bases. The CDR3 totals 16 residues. The trim removed 3 bases at V and 4 bases at J, leaving 8 bases unmatched. Germline lookup yields CDR1 KGHSH and CDR2 LQKENI. The CDR3 DNA reads TGTGCCAGCTCACCCTACCGGGACAGGCCGTACAATGAGCAGTTCTTC. Its translation is CASSPYRDRPYNEQFF.

The chain has TRBV27 and TRBJ2-5; D remains ambiguous. Trimming removed 2 bases from V and 2 bases from J, with 9 bases in between. Germline CDR1 reads MNHEY; CDR2 reads SMNVEV (reference sequence). This CDR3 region has 14 residues. The CDR3 DNA is TGTGCCAGCAGTTTACAGGTCGGGCAAGAGACCCAGTACTTC. This codes for CASSLQVGQETQYF.

V is TRBV5-1 and J is TRBJ2-3; 13 nucleotides agree with TRBD2. Trimming at V came to 2 bases and at J to 3 bases, leaving 6 bases not matched to a gene. The CDR3 is 17 amino acids. Germline CDR1 is SGHRS and CDR2 is YFSETQ. CDR3 DNA sequence: TGCGCCAGCAGCTTAGAGACTAGCGGGAGGCGAACAGATACGCAGTATTTT. Amino acids: CASSLETSGRRTDTQYF.

This clone appeared once. The genes are TRBV27 and TRBJ2-2, with 10 nucleotides matching TRBD1. Germline V CDR1 and CDR2: MNHEY, SMNVEV (reference sequence). V was pared by 4 bases and J by 6 bases, with 11 bases of the junction left unmatched. This CDR3 is 17 amino acids long. CDR3 nucleotide sequence: TGTGCCAGCAGTTATATAATTTTCGGACAGGGGGCCGGGGAGCTGTTTTTT. Translating it yields CASSYIIFGQGAGELFF.

This sequence joins TRBV27 and TRBJ1-5, with D unresolved. The CDR3 length is 15 residues. In germline, CDR1 is MNHEY, CDR2 SMNVEV (reference sequence). The V and J ends lost 8 bases and 0 bases respectively, with 14 bases between them. The CDR3 nucleotides are TGTGCCAGCTCCCCAGCCCCGTATAGCAATCAGCCCCAGCATTTT. It encodes CASSPAPYSNQPQHF.

This clone occurred once. V gene TRBV18 combines with J gene TRBJ2-7; the D gene is possibly TRBD1 (5 bases). V was shortened by 0 bases and J by 3 bases, with 12 bases between the two germline ends. The CDR3 extends over 15 amino acids. The V gene's germline CDR1 is KGHSH and CDR2 LQKENI. The CDR3 coding sequence is TGTGCCAGCTCACCACCGCCCAGGGTTAACTACGAGCAGTACTTC. Protein sequence: CASSPPPRVNYEQYF.

The V call is TRBV4-3, the J call TRBJ2-5; D is tentatively TRBD1 or TRBD2 (5 bases each). CDR1 LGHNA and CDR2 YSLEER come from the germline V gene. V lost 4 bases, J lost 2 bases, and 14 bases lay in between. CDR3 size: 15 residues. The CDR3: CASSRIGTPQETQYF. CDR3 sequence (DNA): TGCGCCAGCAGCCGGATAGGGACCCCACAAGAGACCCAGTACTTC.

The chain employs TRBV28 and TRBJ2-7; 7 bases agree with TRBD1. This CDR3 comprises 16 residues. From germline, CDR1 is MDHEN and CDR2 SYDVKM. The ends lost 4 bases at V and 3 bases at J; junction bases unmatched: 12. The CDR3 loop is CASSSLKGARIYEQYF. The DNA for the CDR3 is TGTGCCAGCAGTTCCTTAAAGGGGGCTAGGATCTACGAGCAGTACTTC.

This rearrangement joins TRBV21-1 to TRBJ2-3; TRBD1, the table's D call, was not compared with the DNA. TRBV21-1 corresponds to a pseudogene. The CDR3 runs 14 residues. In DNA, the CDR3 is TGTGCCAGCGGGACAGGGGCCGCCACAGATACGCAGTATTTT. It codes for CASGTGAATDTQYF.

The rearrangement joins TRBV4-1 to TRBJ2-7; D remains unclear. The CDR3 is 14 residues long. CDR1 is MGHRA and CDR2 is YSYEKL in the germline V gene. With 4 bases removed from V and 6 bases from J, the gap between germline ends came to 16 bases. As DNA, the CDR3 is TGCGCCAGCAGCCCTCAAGTCCCGCCCGCCGAGCAGTACTTC. Translation gives CASSPQVPPAEQYF.

This clone was observed a handful of times. The chain has TRBV5-6 and TRBJ1-6; D ambiguous. The germline V gene encodes CDR1 SGHDT and CDR2 YYEEEE. The CDR3 is 13 amino acids. The V and J ends lost 1 base and 7 bases respectively, with 6 bases between them. The CDR3 is CASSLTVNSPLHF. CDR3 DNA sequence: TGTGCCAGCAGCTTGACGGTCAATTCACCCCTCCACTTT.

This chain uses TRBV30 with TRBJ2-7, with 8 bases aligning to TRBD1. With V trimmed by 5 bases and J by 3 bases, 6 bases remained unmatched. From germline, CDR1 is GTSNPN and CDR2 SVGIG (reference sequence). The CDR3 sequence is 13 residues long. CDR3 region: CAWGTGASYEQYF. In DNA, the CDR3 is TGTGCCTGGGGGACAGGCGCCAGCTACGAGCAGTACTTC.

The rearrangement uses TRBV7-2 and TRBJ2-3; TRBD2 agrees at 14 bases. V trimming: 5 bases; J trimming: 0 bases; junction bases outside the gene matches: 4. Germline V CDR1 and CDR2: SGHTA, FQGNSA. The CDR3 consists of 17 residues. The CDR3 reads CASSRRLAGGSTDTQYF. CDR3 sequence (DNA): TGTGCCAGCAGCAGAAGACTAGCGGGGGGGAGCACAGATACGCAGTATTTT.

The rearrangement uses TRBV15 and TRBJ2-3, with 9 bases that match TRBD2. The CDR3 has 18 amino acids. J was trimmed by 1 base and V by 4 bases; bases with no gene match: 12. The germline V gene has CDR1 LNHNV and CDR2 YYDKDF (reference sequence). The CDR3 nucleotides are TGTGCCACCAGCACTCTTCGAACTTTAGCGGGGGGCACAGATACGCAGTATTTT. It codes for CATSTLRTLAGGTDTQYF.

J is TRBJ2-7 and V is TRBV7-3, with a possible D match to TRBD2 (5 bases). The germline CDR1 and CDR2 sequences are SGHTA and FQGTGA. CDR3 length equals 13 residues. Trimming left V 2 bases short and J 2 bases short, with 7 bases between. CDR3 DNA sequence: TGTGCCAGCAGCTTAGTCGGGGCCTACGAGCAGTACTTC. Translated: CASSLVGAYEQYF.

This chain connects TRBV29-1 to TRBJ1-2; D uncertain. V was cut by 4 bases and J by 7 bases, with 13 bases left in between. From germline, CDR1 is SQVTM and CDR2 ANQGSEA. This CDR3 has 12 amino acids. CDR3 sequence (DNA): TGCAGCGTTGGGCGGGAGTTGAGTGGCTACACCTTC. This encodes CSVGRELSGYTF.